These 14 T cell receptor beta chains came from one sample sequenced in a study of cytotoxic CD8 clonotypes in ibrutinib-treated CLL. Using immunoSEQ multiplex PCR, the repertoire was profiled, and TCRdb retains in-frame clones only, with some absent. The sample shows 270,000 or so clones, about 72% of them seen only once. This specimen was PBMCs, taken at disease progression, from a patient treated with ibrutinib. Source of these receptors: a human donor with chronic lymphocytic leukemia.

This chain uses TRBV4-1 with TRBJ2-1; D gene ambiguous. The germline V gene encodes CDR1 MGHRA and CDR2 YSYEKL. This CDR3 has 15 residues. V was cut by 1 base and J by 3 bases, with 10 bases left in between. CDR3 region: CASSQAFADYNEQFF. The CDR3 DNA follows: TGCGCCAGCAGCCAAGCATTTGCGGACTACAATGAGCAGTTCTTC.

V and J are TRBV6-6 and TRBJ2-7; 8 bases fit TRBD2. Germline values: CDR1 MNHNY, CDR2 SVGAGI (reference sequence). The CDR3 length is 15 residues. With 4 bases clipped from V and 2 bases from J, the junction kept 7 bases outside the gene matches. The CDR3 region is CASSSTGLGTYEQYF. As DNA, the CDR3 is TGTGCCAGCAGTTCTACGGGACTAGGGACCTACGAGCAGTACTTC.

V is TRBV9 and J is TRBJ2-5, with D possibly being TRBD2 (5 bases). V was shortened by 5 bases and J by 4 bases, with 21 bases between the two germline ends. The CDR3 covers 16 residues. Germline V CDR1 and CDR2: SGDLS, YYNGEE. DNA of the CDR3: TGTGCCAGCAGTACATCCCCAGGTGGGAGTAGAGAGACCCAGTACTTC. This encodes CASSTSPGGSRETQYF. Based on the CDR3 plus reference TRBV9 and TRBJ2-5, the full variable domain is DSGVTQTPKHLITATGQRVTLRCSPRSGDLSVYWYQQSLDQGLQFLIQYYNGEERAKGNILERFSAQQFPDLHSELNLSSLELGDSALYFCASSTSPGGSRETQYFGPGTRLLVL.

The chain employs TRBV25-1 and TRBJ2-1; no reliable D call. V shed 4 bases and J shed 7 bases, with 8 bases lying between them. The CDR3 length is 12 residues. The V gene's germline CDR1 is MGHDK and CDR2 SYGVNS. CDR3: CASSAEVNEQFF. The CDR3 DNA is TGTGCCAGCAGTGCGGAAGTGAATGAGCAGTTCTTC.

This clone was seen once. The J gene is TRBJ1-5, the V gene TRBV28, with a possible D match to TRBD1 (6 bases). The CDR3 length is 14 residues. In germline, CDR1 is MDHEN, CDR2 SYDVKM. V shed 6 bases and J shed 5 bases, with 14 bases lying between them. The CDR3 DNA follows: TGTGCCAGCAGCGCAGGGGATCGGTATCAGCCCCAGCATTTT. Encoded protein: CASSAGDRYQPQHF.

The chain links TRBV7-8 to TRBJ1-2; 11 bases align to TRBD1. Germline values: CDR1 SGHVS, CDR2 FQNEAQ. After removal of 5 bases from V and 2 bases from J, the junction contained 7 bases not matched to a gene. The length of the CDR3 is 16 residues. The CDR3 nucleotides are TGTGCCAGCAGCGCCAGGGACAGGGGGAGAAACTATGGCTACACCTTC. Translating gives CASSARDRGRNYGYTF.

This chain uses TRBV19 with TRBJ2-2; D gene uncertain. This CDR3 is built from 14 residues. The germline V gene encodes CDR1 LNHDA and CDR2 SQIVND (reference sequence). Trimming took 5 bases from V and 0 from J, leaving 7 bases between them. The CDR3 is CASSPQTNTGELFF. Here the CDR3 DNA reads TGTGCCAGTAGTCCACAGACGAACACCGGGGAGCTGTTTTTT.

V and J are TRBV6-4 and TRBJ1-6, with D uncertain. Germline values: CDR1 MRHNA, CDR2 SNTAGT. V dropped 2 bases and J dropped 2 bases, with 4 bases sitting between them. The CDR3 is 14 residues long. This chain's CDR3 is CASSDRAYNSPLHF. CDR3 DNA sequence: TGTGCCAGCAGTGACAGAGCCTATAATTCACCCCTCCACTTT.

The chain couples TRBV19 to TRBJ2-1; D might be TRBD1 (6 bases). Germline-derived CDR1 and CDR2 are LNHDA and SQIVND (reference sequence). Trimming removed 7 bases at V and 0 bases at J, with 16 bases between. The CDR3 covers 16 residues. The CDR3 spells CASNPTGFSSYNEQFF. The DNA for the CDR3 is TGTGCCAGTAACCCAACAGGGTTCAGCTCCTACAATGAGCAGTTCTTC.

The chain recombines TRBV19 with TRBJ2-5; D tentatively reads TRBD1 or TRBD2 (5 bases each). V was cut by 3 bases and J by 7 bases, with 15 bases left in between. The CDR3 sequence is 14 residues long. Germline V gene data show CDR1 as LNHDA and CDR2 as SQIVND (reference sequence). The DNA of the CDR3 is TGTGCCAGTAGTATGGTTGGCAGGGACGCGACCCAGTACTTC. Protein: CASSMVGRDATQYF.

This clone was detected only a few times. The CDR3 nucleotides read TGTGCCATCAGTCCCGGGCCCTACGAGCAGTACTTC. Amino acids: CAISPGPYEQYF. The chain joins TRBV10-3 to TRBJ2-7; D not certain. The length of the CDR3 is 12 residues. Trimming removed 5 bases from V and 2 bases from J, with 7 bases in between. CDR1 is ENHRY and CDR2 is SYGVKD in the germline V gene.

The chain couples TRBV4-1 to TRBJ1-5; no firm D call. Trimming removed 1 base from V and 1 base from J, with 5 bases in between. CDR3 length: 14 amino acids. The V gene's germline CDR1 is MGHRA and CDR2 YSYEKL. As DNA, the CDR3 is TGCGCCAGCAGCCAAGCGACGAGCAATCAGCCCCAGCATTTT. The encoded protein is CASSQATSNQPQHF.

The chain joins TRBV7-8 to TRBJ1-2; D is perhaps TRBD1 (6 bases). The germline V gene encodes CDR1 SGHVS and CDR2 FQNEAQ. V lost 4 bases, J lost 5 bases, and 11 bases lay in between. CDR3 length: 13 residues. CDR3 DNA: TGTGCCAGCAGCTCTACAGGGACGTATGGCTACACCTTC. It yields the protein CASSSTGTYGYTF.

In its sample, this clone was seen once. The chain employs TRBV7-9 and TRBJ1-2, with 11 bases lining up with TRBD1. V shed 10 bases, J shed 5 bases, and the junction held 9 bases outside the gene matches. Germline lookup yields CDR1 SEHNR and CDR2 FQNEAQ (reference sequence). The CDR3 spans 14 residues. DNA for the CDR3: TGTGCCACCACCGGGACAGGGGGAGGGTATGGCTACACCTTC. It specifies CATTGTGGGYGYTF. The full variable domain, completed using reference TRBV7-9 and TRBJ1-2, is DTGVSQNPRHKITKRGQNVTFRCDPISEHNRLYWYRQTLGQGPEFLTYFQNEAQLEKSRLLSDRFSAERPKGSFSTLEIQRTEQGDSAMYLCATTGTGGGYGYTFGSGTRLTVV.